The source of this T cell receptor beta chain is a study of T-cell reconstitution after alpha-beta-depleted transplantation in children. Study results and limitations: The high TCRbeta diversity at day 60 in some patients came from surviving recipient T cells and thymic progenitors. Newly generated T cells supplied most T-cell counts and diversity one year post-transplant. Approximately two months post-transplant, alpha-beta T cells reportedly originated from several hundred expanded graft clones.

Unique molecular identifiers were incorporated when the TCRbeta library was constructed. TCRdb redid the calling of the PCR reads with MiXCR, one entry per CDR3 protein. This table holds a few hundred thousand distinct CDR3 sequences, more than 20% found once. As concerns this clonotype: Its specificity is unknown.

Between the trimmed V and J ends, which lost 4 bases and 2 bases, there was a span of 6 bases. Germline values: CDR1 SNHLY, CDR2 FYNNEI. The CDR3 is made up of 12 amino acids. Sequences were derived from PBMCs, sampled before TCRalphabeta/CD19-depleted stem cell transplant. This receptor was taken from a boy less than two years old with Wiskott-Aldrich syndrome, due to receive a stem cell transplant. The chain has TRBV2 and TRBJ2-7; no clear D gene. CDR3 protein: CASSAFTYEQYF. CDR3 bases: TGTGCCAGCAGTGCATTTACCTACGAGCAGTACTTC.